This section outlines one TCR beta chain sequence together with its context. V trimming: 5 bases; J trimming: 5 bases; junction bases outside the gene matches: 3. The CDR3 sequence is 13 residues long. The V gene's germline CDR1 is SNHLY and CDR2 FYNNEI. This entry comes from a study of beta chain features in type 1 diabetes. Expressed TCRB transcripts were sequenced because the isolated RNA had all been reverse transcribed beforehand. The protocol was immunoSEQ multiplex PCR, while the TCRdb copy is restricted to in-frame clones and leaves out a portion. There are about 320,000 clones in the sample; 12% to 15% occur only once, and roughly 7% lies in the top ten.

The sequencing sample was made of central memory CD4+ T cells from blood. The V call is TRBV2, the J call TRBJ2-7; TRBD1 matches at 10 bases. This TCR was recovered from a man aged 30-40 years in good health. The CDR3, as DNA: TGTGCCAGCAGTTTGACAGGGGGCAACGAGCAGTACGTC. Translated: CASSLTGGNEQYV.